This T cell receptor (beta chain) was retrieved from a study of T-cell memory formation after mild COVID-19. From the 5' RACE reads, TCRdb called clonotypes with MiXCR, one entry per CDR3 protein. The sample has 400,000 to 550,000 distinct CDR3 sequences, nearly 25% seen once; the top ten hold approximately 12%. With 7 bases clipped from V and 6 bases from J, the junction kept 9 bases outside the gene matches. Germline CDR1 reads MDHEN; CDR2 reads SYDVKM. The CDR3 sequence is 13 residues long. The sample comprised PBMCs or a T cell subset sorted from them (not recorded which). The receptor was derived from an adult woman who had mild COVID-19 (a few samples of this study predate the infection). Cell type and time point are not known. The chain couples TRBV28 to TRBJ2-7; 7 bases are a match to TRBD1. The CDR3 DNA sequence: TGTGCCAGCACCACAGGGGCCCCCCGCGAGCAGTACTTC. This translates into CASTTGAPREQYF.